These 11 T cell receptor beta chains share one sample of origin, sequenced in a study of blood T cell repertoires in COVID-19. Method: immunoSEQ multiplex PCR; TCRdb's copy keeps in-frame clones and lacks some. The data show roughly 190,000 clones, roughly 77% seen once. Specimen: PBMCs or T cells enriched from blood (not recorded which). The receptors were gathered from a woman in her fifties or sixties with acute COVID-19.

The CDR3 is CASSPFSAGRTQYF. The CDR3 coding sequence is TGTGCCAGCAGCCCCTTTTCAGCGGGGCGGACCCAGTACTTC. The chain employs TRBV7-8 and TRBJ2-5; 7 bases agree with TRBD2. The CDR3 is made up of 14 amino acids. V lost 5 bases and J lost 7; bases outside the gene matches: 10. The germline V gene encodes CDR1 SGHVS and CDR2 FQNEAQ.

The rearrangement joins TRBV2 to TRBJ2-2, with TRBD1 identical over 10 bases. Germline values: CDR1 SNHLY, CDR2 FYNNEI. With 10 bases clipped from V and 4 bases from J, the junction kept 6 bases outside the gene matches. This CDR3 spans 14 amino acids. CDR3 in DNA: TGTGCCACCCAAAGGACAGGGGGCACCGGGGAGCTGTTTTTT. This gives the protein CATQRTGGTGELFF.

This rearrangement joins TRBV6-5 to TRBJ1-2, with TRBD1 as a possible D gene (5 bases). Trimming shortened V by 6 bases and J by 8 bases, and 16 bases separated the two germline ends. The V gene's germline CDR1 is MNHEY and CDR2 SVGAGI. The CDR3 sequence is 13 residues long. CDR3 nucleotides: TGTGCCAGCAGAAGGGTCAGGGAACAAGGCTACACCTTC. Protein product: CASRRVREQGYTF.

This chain joins TRBV7-9 and TRBJ1-2; 12 nucleotides align to TRBD1. This CDR3 comprises 14 residues. The V and J ends lost 5 bases and 2 bases, in that order; junction bases with no gene match: 0. The germline V gene has CDR1 SEHNR and CDR2 FQNEAQ (reference sequence). CDR3 loop: CASSGTGGNYGYTF. CDR3 nucleotide sequence: TGTGCCAGCAGCGGGACAGGGGGCAACTATGGCTACACCTTC. The variable domain in full, with the rest retrieved from reference TRBV7-9 and TRBJ1-2, is DTGVSQNPRHKITKRGQNVTFRCDPISEHNRLYWYRQTLGQGPEFLTYFQNEAQLEKSRLLSDRFSAERPKGSFSTLEIQRTEQGDSAMYLCASSGTGGNYGYTFGSGTRLTVV.

CDR3 amino acids: CASSRQGSSPLHF. The CDR3 bases are TGTGCCAGCAGTCGACAGGGGTCTTCACCCCTCCACTTT. The chain has TRBV12-3 or TRBV12-4 and TRBJ1-6; 8 bases are a match to TRBD1. The CDR3 consists of 13 residues. J lost 9 bases, V lost 5 bases, and 3 bases had no gene match.

This chain joins TRBV5-6 and TRBJ2-2; 11 bases line up with TRBD1. The CDR3 spans 15 residues. The J segment lost 5 bases and the V segment lost 5 bases, leaving 5 bases of the junction unmatched. Germline CDR1 is SGHDT and CDR2 is YYEEEE. DNA for the CDR3: TGTGCCAGCAGACAGGACAGGGGGCTAACCGGGGAGCTGTTTTTT. Translating it yields CASRQDRGLTGELFF.

As DNA, the CDR3 is TGTGCCAGCAGCTTGGCCGGTAATGAAAAACTGTTTTTT. Its protein is CASSLAGNEKLFF. V usage is TRBV5-5 and J usage is TRBJ1-4; no reliable D call. Germline CDR1 SGHKS, CDR2 YYEKEE (reference sequence). CDR3 length: 13 amino acids. V was cut by 0 bases and J by 4 bases, with 4 bases left in between. Filled out from reference TRBV5-5 and TRBJ1-4, the complete variable domain reads DAGVTQSPTHLIKTRGQQVTLRCSPISGHKSVSWYQQVLGQGPQFIFQYYEKEERGRGNFPDRFSARQFPNYSSELNVNALLLGDSALYLCASSLAGNEKLFFGSGTQLSVL.

The chain employs TRBV30 and TRBJ1-4, with TRBD1 matching over 9 bases. V lost 3 bases, J lost 8 bases, and 16 bases stayed unmatched. This CDR3 is built from 17 residues. The V gene's germline CDR1 is GTSNPN and CDR2 SVGIG (reference sequence). The CDR3 region is CAWSGTNAGTGNEKLFF. The CDR3 DNA reads as TGTGCCTGGAGCGGAACCAATGCCGGGACAGGGAACGAAAAACTGTTTTTT.

The rearrangement joins TRBV25-1 to TRBJ1-6; D gene uncertain. The CDR3 consists of 12 residues. The V gene's germline CDR1 is MGHDK and CDR2 SYGVNS. V was cut by 8 bases and J by 7 bases, with 9 bases left in between. CDR3 coding DNA: TGTGCCAGCCATGGAGGAAATTCACCCCTCCACTTT. The encoded protein is CASHGGNSPLHF.

V and J are TRBV4-1 and TRBJ1-4, with no clear D. Germline V gene data show CDR1 as MGHRA and CDR2 as YSYEKL. Deletions cut 3 bases from V and 6 bases from J, with 14 bases between. The CDR3 has 15 residues. The CDR3 sequence: CASSQMGGPDEKLFF. CDR3 nucleotide sequence: TGCGCCAGCAGCCAGATGGGAGGCCCTGATGAAAAACTGTTTTTT.

The chain has TRBV28 and TRBJ1-1, with D maybe TRBD1 (5 bases). CDR1 is MDHEN and CDR2 is SYDVKM in the germline V gene. V lost 3 bases, J lost 5 bases, and 10 bases lay in between. There are 13 residues in the CDR3. As DNA, the CDR3 is TGTGCCAGCAGTTTCGACGGGGGGACTGAAGCTTTCTTT. Its protein product is CASSFDGGTEAFF.